The clone carrying this T cell receptor (beta chain) was counted a single time. Its antigen remains unidentified. This table comes from immunoSEQ multiplex PCR, and its TCRdb copy is limited to in-frame clones, with some not included. Seen here are around 100,000 clones, around 95% observed once, and the top ten hold around 2%. The data were taken from a study of OX40 agonist ivuxolimab in advanced cancers. Overall study context: Patients in dose escalation had liver, melanoma, kidney or head and neck cancers. Regarding the study as a whole: Nonresponders, in some cases, also had low normalized T-cell clonal expansion. In the 0.1 to 3.0 mg/kg range, CD4+ and CD8+ blood T cells had expanded clonally by week 6.

The cohort excluded patients with autoimmune disease history or systemic immunosuppression. The germline V gene encodes CDR1 MDHEN and CDR2 SYDVKM. The V gene end was trimmed by 5 bases and the J gene end by 3 bases; junction bases not matched to a gene: 5. This CDR3 contains 16 residues. The source material was CD4+ or CD8+ T cells sorted from blood, sampled in a trial of the OX40 agonist ivuxolimab. This clonotype originated in an adult with an advanced solid tumor such as melanoma, head and neck, liver or kidney cancer. The rearrangement joins TRBV28 to TRBJ2-3; 13 bases align to TRBD2. The CDR3 reads CASSPLAGGGTDTQYF. The CDR3, as DNA: TGTGCCAGCAGTCCACTAGCGGGAGGGGGGACAGATACGCAGTATTTT.